The entry below describes one T cell receptor (beta chain). The entry originates in a study of control samples from healthy donors and cancer patients. Generated by immunoSEQ multiplex PCR, the TCRdb table keeps only in-frame clones and is missing some. The profile shows around 170,000 clones, approximately 90% of them singletons. Material for sequencing was blood. This TCR was recovered from a woman in her thirties in good health.

The chain's CDR3 is CASSSGTLGNTIYF. The CDR3 coding sequence is TGTGCCAGCAGCTCCGGGACTCTCGGAAACACCATATATTTT. J is TRBJ1-3 and V is TRBV5-4, with D perhaps TRBD1 (5 bases). Trimming stripped 3 bases from V and 4 bases from J, with 11 bases between. The CDR3 is 14 amino acids. Germline CDR1 SGHNT, CDR2 YYREEE (reference sequence).